These 22 T cell receptor beta chains share one sample of origin, sequenced in a study of T cells in Graves' hyperthyroidism and ophthalmopathy. TCR beta CDR3 sequences were amplified from RNA transcripts. First-round RT-PCR of the TCR CDR3 relied on the HTBI primer set. Using its own MiXCR run on the multiplex PCR reads, TCRdb lists one record per CDR3 protein. Here the sample spans 350,000 to 400,000 distinct CDR3 sequences, about 15% being singletons. The sample comprised blood. The receptors come from a woman aged 25 to 39 with Graves' hyperthyroidism.

A word on this clonotype: This may come from a read error, since a much larger clone is one base off. This chain links TRBV12-3 or TRBV12-4 with TRBJ2-2, with a possible D match to TRBD1 (6 bases). Deletions cut 1 base from V and 4 bases from J, with 7 bases between. CDR3 length: 14 amino acids. CDR3 sequence: CASSLGGGTGELFF. CDR3 DNA sequence: TGTGCCAGCAGTTTAGGAGGGGGCACCGGGGAGCTGTTTTTT.

This clonotype was found a few times. The chain combines TRBV18 with TRBJ2-1, with TRBD2 matching 10 bases. Per the germline V gene, CDR1 is KGHSH and CDR2 is LQKENI. The CDR3 has 18 residues. J gave up 6 bases and V 3 bases, and 14 bases lay outside the gene matches. The CDR3 here is CASSPSGRAASWGNEQFF. The DNA of the CDR3 is TGTGCCAGCTCACCGAGCGGGAGGGCCGCCTCTTGGGGCAATGAGCAGTTCTTC.

This clonotype was recorded at least ten times. The V and J genes are TRBV20-1 and TRBJ2-1; D not certain. V lost 1 base and J 8 bases, leaving 15 bases between the germline ends. The CDR3 runs to 14 residues. Germline values: CDR1 DFQATT, CDR2 SNEGSKA (reference sequence). The CDR3 sequence: CSARGVISADEQFF. The CDR3 bases are TGCAGTGCTAGAGGCGTCATCTCGGCGGATGAGCAGTTCTTC.

This clonotype has at least ten counts. The chain links TRBV9 to TRBJ1-2; D gene ambiguous. Trimming removed 0 bases from V and 7 bases from J, with 16 bases in between. The CDR3 has 15 amino acids. Germline V CDR1 and CDR2: SGDLS, YYNGEE. Here the CDR3 DNA reads TGTGCCAGCAGCGTAGCTAATTTCGGCTCGAGTGGCTACACCTTC. Translation gives CASSVANFGSSGYTF. The whole variable domain, filled in from reference TRBV9 and TRBJ1-2, reads DSGVTQTPKHLITATGQRVTLRCSPRSGDLSVYWYQQSLDQGLQFLIQYYNGEERAKGNILERFSAQQFPDLHSELNLSSLELGDSALYFCASSVANFGSSGYTFGSGTRLTVV.

This clonotype was found many times. J is TRBJ2-7 and V is TRBV20-1; 10 bases agree with TRBD2. The germline V gene encodes CDR1 DFQATT and CDR2 SNEGSKA (reference sequence). The ends lost 1 base at V and 5 bases at J; junction bases unmatched: 14. CDR3 length equals 17 residues. CDR3 in amino acids: CSARVSGASGSSHEQYF. The DNA of the CDR3 is TGCAGTGCTAGAGTTTCGGGGGCTAGCGGGAGTTCTCACGAGCAGTACTTC.

This clonotype has a single count. A read error may be the cause here, since a much bigger clone is one base away. This sequence joins TRBV20-1 and TRBJ2-7; perhaps TRBD2 as D (6 bases). CDR3 length equals 14 residues. Looked up from germline, CDR1 is DFQATT and CDR2 is SNEGSKA (reference sequence). The CDR3 sequence: CRARSGGSSYEQYF. The CDR3 DNA reads as TGCCGTGCTAGATCTGGAGGGTCCTCCTACGAGCAGTACTTC.

There are many counts of this clonotype. The chain carries TRBV9 and TRBJ2-7; D ambiguous. Per germline, CDR1 SGDLS and CDR2 YYNGEE. CDR3 length equals 15 residues. V lost 0 bases and J 2 bases, leaving 12 bases between the germline ends. CDR3 DNA: TGTGCCAGCAGCGTAGCTGTCGGCAGAACCTACGAGCAGTACTTC. It specifies CASSVAVGRTYEQYF.

Notes on this clonotype: One junction end does not reproduce the germline sequence, and a read error may be involved. The V gene is TRBV14, the J gene TRBJ2-4, with D possibly matching TRBD1 (6 bases). The CDR3 loop spans 14 amino acids. The germline CDR1 and CDR2 sequences are SGHDN and FVKESK. The CDR3 DNA reads TGTGCCGGCAGCCCGGACCTAGGGGGAAACATTCAGTACTTC. Amino acid sequence: CAGSPDLGGNIQYF.

This clonotype showed up just a few times. V gene TRBV20-1 combines with J gene TRBJ1-5; a possible D gene is TRBD1 (5 bases). Between the trimmed V and J ends, which lost 0 bases and 3 bases, there was a span of 15 bases. Germline loops: CDR1 DFQATT, CDR2 SNEGSKA (reference sequence). The CDR3 runs to 16 residues. This CDR3 is CSARDVNQGSNQPQHF. The CDR3 bases are TGCAGTGCTAGAGATGTTAATCAGGGATCCAATCAGCCCCAGCATTTT.

A few counts support this clonotype. The V gene is TRBV10-2, the J gene TRBJ1-2; tentatively, D is TRBD1 (5 bases). Trimming shortened V by 2 bases and J by 4 bases, and 5 bases separated the two germline ends. Germline assignment: CDR1 WSHSY and CDR2 SAAADI. The CDR3 extends over 12 amino acids. The CDR3 DNA reads TGCGCCAGCAGTGAGGGGGGCTATGGCTACACCTTC. Translating gives CASSEGGYGYTF.

This clonotype has just a few counts. V is TRBV6-1 and J is TRBJ2-4, with a possible D match to TRBD2 (5 bases). Germline CDR1 is MNHNS and CDR2 is SASEGT. This CDR3 has 15 amino acids. V dropped 4 bases and J dropped 6 bases, with 16 bases sitting between them. This chain's CDR3 is CASSVDYSRGNIQYF. DNA of the CDR3: TGTGCCAGCAGTGTGGATTACTCACGGGGAAACATTCAGTACTTC.

This clonotype was seen a few times. The chain is built from TRBV6-1 and TRBJ2-1; D is unclear. Germline CDR1 reads MNHNS; CDR2 reads SASEGT. The CDR3 loop spans 14 amino acids. Trimming shortened V by 7 bases and J by 0 bases, and 10 bases separated the two germline ends. The CDR3 here is CASTFTSSYNEQFF. The DNA for the CDR3 is TGTGCCAGCACTTTTACGAGCTCCTACAATGAGCAGTTCTTC.

The CDR3 bases are TGTGCCAGCAGCTTATCCTACGCGGGTAACGAGCAGTACTTC. As protein: CASSLSYAGNEQYF. This chain uses TRBV7-9 with TRBJ2-7; D is perhaps TRBD2 (5 bases). With 2 bases removed from V and 5 bases from J, the gap between germline ends came to 13 bases. The CDR3 is 14 residues long. Germline-derived CDR1 and CDR2 are SEHNR and FQNEAQ (reference sequence). Supplemented by reference TRBV7-9 and TRBJ2-7, the full variable domain reads DTGVSQNPRHKITKRGQNVTFRCDPISEHNRLYWYRQTLGQGPEFLTYFQNEAQLEKSRLLSDRFSAERPKGSFSTLEIQRTEQGDSAMYLCASSLSYAGNEQYFGPGTRLTVT.

This clonotype was found many times. V is TRBV28 and J is TRBJ1-6, with no clear D. V was trimmed by 6 bases and J by 0 bases, leaving 21 bases between them. The CDR3 has 19 amino acids. Germline loops: CDR1 MDHEN, CDR2 SYDVKM. The chain's CDR3 is CASRANGSGQSSYNSPLHF. The CDR3 DNA sequence: TGTGCCAGCAGGGCCAACGGGTCGGGTCAAAGCTCCTATAATTCACCCCTCCACTTT.

This clonotype was found a few times. The J gene is TRBJ2-3, the V gene TRBV29-1; TRBD2 might be the D (6 bases). CDR1 SQVTM and CDR2 ANQGSEA come from the germline V gene. Between the trimmed V and J ends, which lost 1 base and 3 bases, there was a span of 11 bases. This CDR3 spans 14 amino acids. CDR3 nucleotides: TGCAGCGTTGAAGCGGGAGATACGACAGATACGCAGTATTTT. As protein: CSVEAGDTTDTQYF.

Many counts were recorded for this clonotype. The chain is built from TRBV13 and TRBJ2-7; TRBD1 agrees at 8 bases. CDR1 PRHDT and CDR2 FYEKMQ come from the germline V gene (reference sequence). The CDR3 is 13 amino acids. J lost 5 bases, V lost 8 bases, and 8 bases had no gene match. The DNA of the CDR3 is TGTGCCAGCTATCGACAGGGGTTCGACGAGCAGTACTTC. Its translation: CASYRQGFDEQYF.

In this sample, this clonotype turned up a few times. The chain carries TRBV7-9 and TRBJ2-1; the D gene is possibly TRBD2 (5 bases). CDR1 SEHNR and CDR2 FQNEAQ come from the germline V gene (reference sequence). This CDR3 has 15 residues. The V and J ends lost 5 bases and 7 bases respectively, with 18 bases between them. CDR3 in amino acids: CASSSEGVAPNEQFF. CDR3 bases: TGTGCCAGCAGCAGTGAGGGAGTGGCGCCGAATGAGCAGTTCTTC.

The V and J genes are TRBV5-4 and TRBJ1-1, with 7 positions matching TRBD1. Losses at the gene ends were 3 bases for V and 1 base for J; bases not matched to a gene: 3. Germline lookup yields CDR1 SGHNT and CDR2 YYREEE (reference sequence). The CDR3 loop spans 14 amino acids. The CDR3 nucleotides read TGTGCCAGCAGCTGGGGACAGCCGAACACTGAAGCTTTCTTT. Its translation is CASSWGQPNTEAFF.

In its sample, this clonotype was seen a few times. The chain joins TRBV20-1 to TRBJ2-3, with D perhaps TRBD1 (6 bases). This CDR3 is built from 13 residues. Germline V gene data show CDR1 as DFQATT and CDR2 as SNEGSKA (reference sequence). The V gene lost 0 bases and the J gene lost 10 bases, with 14 bases spanning the gap. The CDR3, as DNA: TGCAGTGCTAGAGACTCACAGGGATTCGCGCAGTATTTT. Its protein product is CSARDSQGFAQYF.

This clonotype was seen only a few times. The chain is built from TRBV6-6 and TRBJ2-4, with D possibly being TRBD1 (5 bases). Germline V CDR1 and CDR2: MNHNY, SVGAGI (reference sequence). Deletions cut 0 bases from V and 1 base from J, with 19 bases between. The CDR3 length is 19 residues. The CDR3 loop is CASSYSSPDSQWAKNIQYF. In DNA form, the CDR3 reads TGTGCCAGCAGTTACTCTAGCCCCGACAGTCAGTGGGCCAAAAACATTCAGTACTTC.

This clonotype was seen at least ten times. The CDR3 sequence is CASSLVAGVSTGELFF. As DNA, the CDR3 is TGTGCCAGCAGCTTAGTAGCGGGAGTGAGCACCGGGGAGCTGTTTTTT. This chain joins TRBV7-2 and TRBJ2-2; TRBD2 agrees at 9 bases. V was clipped by 1 base and J by 4 bases; unmatched bases: 4. CDR1 is SGHTA and CDR2 is FQGNSA in the germline V gene. The CDR3 length is 16 residues.

This clonotype was seen a few times. V and J are TRBV27 and TRBJ2-2; D call uncertain. The CDR3 is 15 residues long. Germline V gene sequence: CDR1 MNHEY, CDR2 SMNVEV (reference sequence). V gave up 3 bases and J gave up 6 bases, with 14 bases separating them. CDR3 DNA: TGTGCCAGCAGTTTTATAGGGTCTGCGGCCGGGGAGCTGTTTTTT. Its protein product is CASSFIGSAAGELFF.